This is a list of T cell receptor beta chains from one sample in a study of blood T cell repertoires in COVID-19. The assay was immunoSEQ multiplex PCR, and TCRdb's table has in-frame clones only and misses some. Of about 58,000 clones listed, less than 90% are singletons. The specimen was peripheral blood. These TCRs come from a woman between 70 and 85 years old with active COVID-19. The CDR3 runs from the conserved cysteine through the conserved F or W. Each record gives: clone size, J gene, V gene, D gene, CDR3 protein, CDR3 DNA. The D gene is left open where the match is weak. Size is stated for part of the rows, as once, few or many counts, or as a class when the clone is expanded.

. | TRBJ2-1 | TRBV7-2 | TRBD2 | CASSLRGTSQLF | TGTGCCAGCAGCTTAAGGGGGACTAGCCAGCTCTTC
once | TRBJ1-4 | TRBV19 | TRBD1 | CASRTGTRGEKLFF | TGTGCCAGTCGGACAGGGACGCGAGGTGAAAAACTGTTTTTT
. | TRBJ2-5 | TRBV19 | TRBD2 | CASSSPGLAGGETQYF | TGTGCCAGTAGTTCACCGGGACTAGCGGGAGGAGAGACCCAGTACTTC
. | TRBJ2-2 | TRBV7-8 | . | CASSLELRLEGPRIGELFF | TGTGCCAGCAGCTTAGAACTGCGACTAGAGGGCCCCCGGATCGGGGAGCTGTTTTTT
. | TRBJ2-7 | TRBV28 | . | CASTPSVAYEQYF | TGTGCCAGCACCCCCTCGGTAGCCTACGAGCAGTACTTC
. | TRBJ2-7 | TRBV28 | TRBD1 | CASSRGQGSSYEQYF | TGTGCCAGCAGCCGTGGACAGGGTAGCTCCTACGAGCAGTACTTC
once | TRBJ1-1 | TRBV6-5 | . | CASSRDITEAFF | TGTGCCAGCAGCCGGGACATCACTGAAGCTTTCTTT
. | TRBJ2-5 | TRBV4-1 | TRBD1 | CASSLWTGRNQETQYF | TGCGCCAGCAGCCTATGGACAGGGAGAAACCAAGAGACCCAGTACTTC
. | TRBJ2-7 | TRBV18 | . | CASSVTPTYEQYF | TGTGCCAGCTCGGTGACACCTACTTACGAGCAGTACTTC
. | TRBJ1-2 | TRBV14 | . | CASSPGLKYGYTF | TGTGCCAGCAGCCCGGGACTCAAGTATGGCTACACCTTC
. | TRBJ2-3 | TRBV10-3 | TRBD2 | CAISGLAAVTDTQYF | TGTGCCATCAGTGGTCTAGCGGCAGTCACAGATACGCAGTATTTT
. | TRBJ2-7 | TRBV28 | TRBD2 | CASSPSGENEQYF | TGTGCCAGCAGTCCTAGCGGGGAAAACGAGCAGTACTTC
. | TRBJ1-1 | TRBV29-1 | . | CSVTLGDTEAFF | TGCAGCGTCACCCTAGGGGACACTGAAGCTTTCTTT
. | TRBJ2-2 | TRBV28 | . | CASSSTEYTGELFF | TGTGCCAGCAGCTCGACAGAGTACACCGGGGAGCTGTTTTTT
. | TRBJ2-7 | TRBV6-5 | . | CASLSWREQYF | TGTGCCAGCTTGTCCTGGAGGGAGCAGTACTTC
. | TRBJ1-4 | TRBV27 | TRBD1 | CASSPRSGTGAEKLFF | TGTGCCAGCAGTCCGCGCTCCGGGACAGGGGCTGAAAAACTGTTTTTT
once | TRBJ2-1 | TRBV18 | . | CASSPTQGPYNEQFF | TGTGCCAGCTCACCAACTCAGGGGCCCTACAATGAGCAGTTCTTC
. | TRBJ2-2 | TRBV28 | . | CASSFDTNSGELFF | TGTGCCAGCAGTTTCGACACGAACTCCGGGGAGCTGTTTTTT
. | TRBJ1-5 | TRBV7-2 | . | CASSLSGGNQPQHF | TGTGCCAGCAGCTTGAGTGGAGGCAATCAGCCCCAGCATTTT
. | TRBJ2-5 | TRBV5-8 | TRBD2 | CASSPTSGRAKRQETQYF | TGTGCCAGCAGCCCGACTAGCGGGAGGGCCAAGAGACAAGAGACCCAGTACTTC
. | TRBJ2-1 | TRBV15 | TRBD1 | CATSRANRGSEQFF | TGTGCCACCAGCAGGGCAAACAGGGGCTCTGAGCAGTTCTTC
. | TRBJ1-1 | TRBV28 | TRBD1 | CASRLQGITEAFF | TGTGCCAGCAGACTACAGGGGATCACTGAAGCTTTCTTT
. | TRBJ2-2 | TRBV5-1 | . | CASSLVTQNTGELFF | TGCGCCAGCAGCTTGGTAACTCAAAACACCGGGGAGCTGTTTTTT
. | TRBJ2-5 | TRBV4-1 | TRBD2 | CASSHLLAGHQETQYF | TGCGCCAGCAGCCACCTTTTAGCGGGACACCAAGAGACCCAGTACTTC
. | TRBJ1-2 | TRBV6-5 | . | CATRGEGNYGYTF | TGTGCCACCAGGGGTGAGGGTAACTATGGCTACACCTTC
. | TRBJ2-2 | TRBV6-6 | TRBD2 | CASFSGTTGELFF | TGTGCCAGCTTTAGCGGGACCACCGGGGAGCTGTTTTTT
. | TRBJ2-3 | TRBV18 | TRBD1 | CASSPKVGQGAADTQYF | TGTGCCAGCTCACCAAAGGTTGGACAGGGCGCAGCAGATACGCAGTATTTT
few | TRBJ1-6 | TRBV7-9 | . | CASSTTKASSYNSPLHF | TGTGCCAGCAGCACCACTAAAGCCTCCTCCTATAATTCACCCCTCCACTTT
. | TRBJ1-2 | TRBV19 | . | CASSIRGNYGYTF | TGTGCCAGTAGTATTCGCGGGAACTATGGCTACACCTTC
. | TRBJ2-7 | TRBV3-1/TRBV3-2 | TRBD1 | CASSPRQGYEQYF | TGTGCCAGCAGCCCACGACAGGGCTACGAGCAGTACTTC
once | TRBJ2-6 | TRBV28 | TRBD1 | CASSMTGGGSGANVLTF | TGTGCCAGCAGTATGACAGGGGGGGGCTCTGGGGCCAACGTCCTGACTTTC
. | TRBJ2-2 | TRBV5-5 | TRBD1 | CASRRAGGEGELFF | TGTGCCAGCAGGCGGGCAGGGGGCGAGGGGGAGCTGTTTTTT
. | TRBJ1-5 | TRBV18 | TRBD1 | CASSPPRDRGNQPQHF | TGTGCCAGCTCACCACCGCGGGACAGGGGAAATCAGCCCCAGCATTTT